Listed here is a single TCR beta chain. As yet, its antigen is unknown. These data come from a study of shared clonotypes between healthy human individuals. Study-wide findings and caveats: Non-shared clonotypes showed lower generation probabilities than clonotypes common to all four donors.

Terminally differentiated effector memory CD45RA+ cells were excluded by CCR7 positive selection of CD45RO-negative cells. Recent acute infections and vaccinations were absent in the healthy HIV-negative adult donors. Each donor was a Caucasian adult residing in Nashville, Tennessee. Germline V CDR1 and CDR2: MGHRA, YSYEKL. This CDR3 is built from 13 residues. The V end lost 4 bases, the J end lost 2 bases, and 8 bases lay between the germline ends. Repertoires were generated with immunoSEQ multiplex PCR, while TCRdb's copy carries only in-frame clones and drops some. The data show roughly 650,000 clones, with roughly 96% seen just once and roughly 0.1% held by the top ten.

What was sequenced was naive CD8+ T cells sorted from blood. This TCR was recovered from a woman aged 30 to 39 in good health. The V call is TRBV4-1, the J call TRBJ2-5; no firm D call. Written as DNA, the CDR3 is TGCGCCAGCAGCCGACGCGTGCAAGAGACCCAGTACTTC. Translating gives CASSRRVQETQYF.